Listed here is a single TCR beta chain. This entry belongs to a study of blood T cell repertoires in COVID-19. Turning to the study itself: Some COVID-19 samples were acute and others convalescent; all came from the United States, Italy and Spain.

Data came from immunoSEQ multiplex PCR; TCRdb stores just in-frame clones and leaves some out. Of approximately 440,000 clones listed, about 91% were seen once; the top ten hold roughly 12%. The specimen sequenced was peripheral blood. This receptor was identified in a woman aged 45-65 years with COVID-19, enrolled during active disease.

CDR3 loop: CASSLGLGDNQPQHF. In DNA, the CDR3 is TGTGCCAGCAGTTTGGGGTTAGGGGATAATCAGCCCCAGCATTTT. The chain links TRBV28 to TRBJ1-5, with D perhaps matching TRBD1 (5 bases). Trimming stripped 3 bases from V and 4 bases from J, with 13 bases between. This CDR3 region has 15 residues. Germline assignment: CDR1 MDHEN and CDR2 SYDVKM.